This TCR beta chain appears in the sequencing data of a study of glioma-infiltrating T cells after dendritic cell vaccination. In the study overall: Monocyte-derived dendritic cells, cultured 7 to 8 days with IL-4 and GM-CSF, were pulsed with autologous tumor lysate.

PBMC were collected before vaccination, two weeks after the third vaccination, and at progression. Concerning this clone itself: This same CDR3 is encoded by further DNA sequences in the sample.

The V segment lost 10 bases and the J segment 3 bases; nucleotides outside the gene matches: 11. This CDR3 has 16 residues. Germline V gene sequence: CDR1 SNHLY, CDR2 FYNNEI. Input was about 2 ug genomic DNA, or all available if less. Primers: 60 V beta forward and 13 J beta reverse. Using immunoSEQ multiplex PCR, the repertoire was profiled, and TCRdb retains in-frame clones only, with some absent. The sample carries more than 30,000 clones, 85% to 95% recorded once. The rearrangement uses TRBV2 and TRBJ1-6; 8 nucleotides agree with TRBD1. The receptor comes from a human donor with glioblastoma. The sequenced sample was blood, obtained before dendritic cell vaccination. CDR3 amino acids: CATKDREVVYNSPLHF. CDR3 bases: TGTGCCACGAAGGACAGGGAGGTTGTCTATAATTCACCCCTCCACTTT.